This T cell receptor beta chain is drawn from a study of blood T cells in healthy people across ages. Broader study findings: Conclusively comparing naive with antigen-experienced cells was impossible with unsorted PBMCs.

The V gene's germline CDR1 is DFQATT and CDR2 SNEGSKA (reference sequence). The CDR3 sequence is 14 residues long. The ends lost 5 bases at V and 4 bases at J; junction bases unmatched: 8. This clonotype was counted a few times. Its target is unknown. A second about 7 to 11 cycle PCR used barcoded and J-beta primers. With 12 random nucleotides, a template-switch adaptor tagged each individual cDNA molecule. TCRdb recomputed calls from the 5' RACE reads with MiXCR, one row per CDR3 protein. The sample comprises roughly 720,000 distinct CDR3 sequences, about 55% of which are singletons, and around 40% rests with the top ten. The authors extracted at least 5 micrograms of total RNA per sample.

The clonotype was recovered from a man older than 75 in good health. The J gene is TRBJ2-3, the V gene TRBV20-1; TRBD2 aligns across 8 bases. Sequenced: blood. The CDR3 DNA reads as TGCAGTGCTCAGACTAGCGTAACCTCAGATACGCAGTATTTT. Its translation is CSAQTSVTSDTQYF.